The following is a T cell receptor beta chain sequence with its context. What it binds is unknown. Other DNA sequences within the sample encode an identical CDR3. These data belong to a study of beta chain features in type 1 diabetes. Study observations and caveats: A cDNA-based sequencing approach could over-represent cells with high TCR expression.

The investigators reverse transcribed all of the isolated RNA, so they sequenced expressed TCRB transcripts. TCRdb's copy holds only in-frame clones and misses some; the assay was immunoSEQ multiplex PCR. Of a few hundred thousand clones listed, about 32% are singletons. The sequenced material came from naive CD4+ T cells from blood. The clonotype was recovered from a young man in good health.

As DNA, the CDR3 is TGTGCCAGCAGCTTATTAGGGGAGACCCAGTACTTC. This sequence encodes CASSLLGETQYF. The rearrangement links TRBV7-8 to TRBJ2-5; D unclear. Per germline, CDR1 SGHVS and CDR2 FQNEAQ. Between the trimmed V and J ends, which lost 2 bases and 5 bases, there was a span of 6 bases. The CDR3 sequence is 12 residues long.